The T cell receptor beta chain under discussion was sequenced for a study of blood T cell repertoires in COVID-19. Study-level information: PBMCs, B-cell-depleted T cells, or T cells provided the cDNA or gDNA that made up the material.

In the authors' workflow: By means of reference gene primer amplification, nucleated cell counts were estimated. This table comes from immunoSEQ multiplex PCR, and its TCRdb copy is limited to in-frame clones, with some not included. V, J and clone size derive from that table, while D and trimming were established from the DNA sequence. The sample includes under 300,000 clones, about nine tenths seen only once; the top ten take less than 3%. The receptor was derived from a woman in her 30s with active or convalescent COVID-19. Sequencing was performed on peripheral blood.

The CDR3 loop reads CASSMQGTYNSGNTIYF. The CDR3 bases are TGTGCCAGTAGTATGCAAGGGACATACAACTCTGGAAACACCATATATTTT. The genes are TRBV19 and TRBJ1-3; tentative D call: TRBD1 (6 bases). The CDR3 spans 17 residues. The ends were cut back, 3 bases at V and 0 bases at J, with 15 bases in the middle. From germline, CDR1 is LNHDA and CDR2 SQIVND (reference sequence).